This entry describes one TCR beta chain. Its antigen is not known. The source of the sample is a study of shared clonotypes between healthy human individuals. Study results and caveats: Naive subsets generally had larger estimated richness than memory subsets. Since donors were few, the genetic and exposure-history diversity represented was limited.

Sequencing was at deep level. The method was immunoSEQ multiplex PCR; TCRdb's version includes in-frame clones alone and lacks a portion of them. The sample consists of over 2 million clones, 85% to 95% of them appearing once. Germline CDR1 reads SEHNR; CDR2 reads FQNEAQ (reference sequence). Trimming removed 9 bases at V and 10 bases at J, with 18 bases between. The CDR3 contains 12 residues. The source of this sequence is a man younger than 30 in good health. The sequenced material came from naive CD4+ T cells sorted from blood. The subset was: CD45RA+ positively selected. This chain uses TRBV7-9 with TRBJ1-1, with D hard to call. CDR3 residues: CASSLPSGVAFF. Here the CDR3 DNA reads TGTGCCAGTTCCCTACCCTCGGGTGTAGCTTTCTTT.